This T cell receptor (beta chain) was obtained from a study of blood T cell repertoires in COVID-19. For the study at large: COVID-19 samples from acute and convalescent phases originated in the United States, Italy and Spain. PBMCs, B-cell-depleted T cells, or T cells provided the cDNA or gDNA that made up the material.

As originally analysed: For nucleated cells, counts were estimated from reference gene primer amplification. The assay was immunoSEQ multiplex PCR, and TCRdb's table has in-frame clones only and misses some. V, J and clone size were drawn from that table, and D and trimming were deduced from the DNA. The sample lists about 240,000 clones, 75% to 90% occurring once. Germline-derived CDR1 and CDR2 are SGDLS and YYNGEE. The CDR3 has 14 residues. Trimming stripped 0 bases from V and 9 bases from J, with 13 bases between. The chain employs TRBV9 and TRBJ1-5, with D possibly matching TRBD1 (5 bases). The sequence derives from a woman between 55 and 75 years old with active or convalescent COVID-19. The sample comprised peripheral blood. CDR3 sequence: CASSVGDSLSPQHF. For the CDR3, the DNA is TGTGCCAGCAGCGTAGGAGACAGTCTGTCGCCCCAGCATTTT.